This TCR beta chain came from a study of T cell repertoires in cytomegalovirus infection. Germline V gene lookup returns CDR1 SGHTA and CDR2 FQGNSA. CDR3 length equals 17 residues. V was shortened by 3 bases and J by 8 bases, with 20 bases between the two germline ends. This clonotype was counted at least ten times. Via MiXCR, TCRdb re-called the reads, giving one row per CDR3 protein. The table lists approximately 500,000 distinct CDR3 sequences, approximately 15% of them singletons. The sample consisted of CD8+ T cells from PBMCs. The clonotype originates from a human donor in good health (CMV status not recorded). Some clones in this sample may be carry-over from other donors' samples. V is TRBV7-2 and J is TRBJ1-6; the D is unclear. The CDR3 sequence: CASSFPRGPIQHSPLHF. The CDR3 DNA sequence: TGTGCCAGCAGCTTCCCTCGGGGTCCAATTCAGCATTCACCCCTCCACTTT.